Below, 11 T cell receptor beta chains from the same sample are listed, as sequenced in a study of glioma-infiltrating T cells (dated by TCRdb to about 2016). These reads were obtained on an Illumina MiSeq. TCR alpha and beta CDR3 regions were amplified with the iRepertoire nested amplicon-rescue multiplex PCR (arm-PCR) platform from RNA. TCRdb reworked the public reads: Q25 trimming with fastp, MiXCR clone assembly, productive beta chains retained. Every CDR3 protein is listed once, alongside the most common genes and DNA of its rows. For this sample the table gives 300,000 to 450,000 distinct CDR3 sequences, of which roughly two fifths were detected only once. The ten top clones hold around 12% of the sample. The sequenced sample was glioma tissue, nonneoplastic brain tissue, or PBMCs (not recorded which). These receptors were obtained from a human donor with low-grade glioma or glioblastoma, undergoing nonglioma brain surgery, or in good health (not recorded which).

The sample holds a few counts of this clonotype. The junction shows a germline mismatch at one end, possibly a read error. This chain links TRBV7-2 with TRBJ1-1; no definite D call. There are 14 residues in the CDR3. The V gene's germline CDR1 is SGHTA and CDR2 FQGNSA. The CDR3 here is CASSVATVYTEAFF. The CDR3, as DNA: TGTGCCAGCAGCGTAGCGACGGTGTACACTGAAGCTTTCTTT. The full variable domain, its missing parts supplied by reference TRBV7-2 and TRBJ1-1, is GAGVSQSPSNKVTEKGKDVELRCDPISGHTALYWYRQSLGQGLEFLIYFQGNSAPDKSGLPSDRFSAERTGGSVSTLTIQRTQQEDSAVYLCASSVATVYTEAFFGQGTRLTVV.

Regarding this clonotype: Relative to the germline gene, one junction end is altered; a read error may explain this. This chain connects TRBV6-8 to TRBJ2-2; D is undetermined. CDR3 length: 14 residues. Looked up from germline, CDR1 is MNHGY and CDR2 is SAAAGT. The CDR3 nucleotides are TGTGGCAGCAAACCCCCTCGAAACACCGGGGAGCTGTTTTTT. This codes for CGSKPPRNTGELFF.

This clonotype has more than one count but fewer than ten. The V call is TRBV19, the J call TRBJ2-1, with D perhaps matching TRBD1 or TRBD2 (5 bases each). The CDR3 totals 15 residues. Germline V CDR1 and CDR2: LNHDA, SQIVND (reference sequence). V gave up 3 bases and J gave up 5 bases, with 14 bases separating them. For the CDR3, the DNA is TGTGCCAGTAGTATGGGACCGCCTAGGAACAATGAGCAGTTCTTC. Residues: CASSMGPPRNNEQFF.

Regarding this clonotype: One junction end does not reproduce the germline sequence, and a read error may be involved. This chain links TRBV28 with TRBJ2-7; a weak D match, TRBD1 (6 bases). CDR3 length equals 15 residues. The germline CDR1 and CDR2 sequences are MDHEN and SYDVKM. CDR3 protein: CAISFLADSSYEQYF. The DNA of the CDR3 is TGTGCCATCAGTTTTCTGGCGGACAGCTCCTACGAGCAGTACTTC.

A remark on this clonotype: At one end the junction does not follow the germline gene, possibly because of a read error. The CDR3 reads CATSRDGGWGTKAFF. CDR3 sequence (DNA): TGTGCCACCAGCAGAGATGGGGGCTGGGGCACTAAAGCTTTCTTT. The gene calls are TRBV15 and TRBJ1-1; D is possibly TRBD1 (6 bases). Germline CDR1 LNHNV, CDR2 YYDKDF (reference sequence). This CDR3 contains 15 residues.

This clonotype was seen at least ten times. V usage is TRBV6-1 and J usage is TRBJ1-5; 7 positions agree with TRBD1. Germline CDR1 MNHNS, CDR2 SASEGT. This CDR3 comprises 15 residues. V shed 7 bases and J 7 bases; nucleotides not matched to a gene: 13. CDR3 residues: CASNDLTGAGQPQHF. CDR3 sequence (DNA): TGTGCCAGCAACGACCTAACAGGGGCGGGACAGCCCCAGCATTTT.

This chain links TRBV20-1 with TRBJ2-7; the match to TRBD1 covers 9 bases. After removal of 7 bases from V and 6 bases from J, the junction contained 13 bases not matched to a gene. This CDR3 is built from 14 residues. Looked up from germline, CDR1 is DFQATT and CDR2 is SNEGSKA (reference sequence). CDR3 bases: TGCAGTGTTACACAGGGGACAGGGTTAAGCGAGCAGTACTTC. Residues: CSVTQGTGLSEQYF.

The chain uses TRBV7-9 and TRBJ1-6, with D hard to call. Trimming took off 3 bases at V and 4 bases at J, with 7 bases between the two ends. There are 14 residues in the CDR3. CDR1 and CDR2 (germline): SEHNR, FQNEAQ (reference sequence). The CDR3 DNA is TGTGCCAGCAGCTTTGAACAGTATAATTCACCCCTCCACTTT. Translating gives CASSFEQYNSPLHF.

J is TRBJ2-1 and V is TRBV6-6; TRBD2 might be the D (5 bases). The germline V and J ends were trimmed by 7 bases and 9 bases, with 16 bases remaining between them. Germline V gene sequence: CDR1 MNHNY, CDR2 SVGAGI (reference sequence). The CDR3 runs 13 residues. The CDR3 here is CASTAGVLGEQFF. The CDR3 DNA sequence: TGTGCCAGCACCGCCGGGGTTCTGGGTGAGCAGTTCTTC.

The chain joins TRBV5-4 to TRBJ2-1, with D unresolved. The CDR3 has 16 residues. Trimming stripped 1 base from V and 2 bases from J, with 13 bases between. Germline-derived CDR1 and CDR2 are SGHNT and YYREEE (reference sequence). CDR3 nucleotides: TGTGCCAGCAGCTTGTTGGAAAGGGTAACCTACAATGAGCAGTTCTTC. As protein: CASSLLERVTYNEQFF.

The chain carries TRBV7-3 and TRBJ2-3; 9 nucleotides align to TRBD2. Germline assignment: CDR1 SGHTA and CDR2 FQGTGA. V lost 3 bases, J lost 6 bases, and 7 bases stayed unmatched. The CDR3 is 15 amino acids. DNA of the CDR3: TGTGCCAGCAGCTTTGGCGGGAGGGCCGACGATACGCAGTATTTT. Its protein product is CASSFGGRADDTQYF. Combining the CDR3 with reference TRBV7-3 and TRBJ2-3 gives the whole variable domain GAGVSQTPSNKVTEKGKYVELRCDPISGHTALYWYRQSLGQGPEFLIYFQGTGAADDSGLPNDRFFAVRPEGSVSTLKIQRTERGDSAVYLCASSFGGRADDTQYFGPGTRLTVL.